These 10 T cell receptor beta chains originate from one sample sequenced in a study of CD8+ T cells in alopecia areata. TCR sequencing used cDNA made by reverse transcription of extracted RNA. Method: immunoSEQ multiplex PCR; TCRdb's copy keeps in-frame clones and lacks some. The sample comprises some 220,000 clones, roughly 56% of which are singletons, and roughly 1.5% rests with the top ten. Sample treatment: oral pan-JAK inhibitor, 5-10 mg twice daily. The sample here was CD4+ T cells sorted from blood, taken at week 4, from a patient treated with tofacitinib. Receptors originate from a human donor with alopecia areata.

The chain carries TRBV25-1 and TRBJ2-7; a weak D match, TRBD2 (6 bases). The ends were cut back, 8 bases at V and 2 bases at J, with 13 bases in the middle. Germline values: CDR1 MGHDK, CDR2 SYGVNS. CDR3 size: 13 residues. Written as DNA, the CDR3 is TGTGCCAGCGCGGGACGCCGCACCTACGAGCAGTACTTC. It encodes CASAGRRTYEQYF.

This clone has just one count. The V call is TRBV5-6, the J call TRBJ2-5, with D maybe TRBD1 (7 bases). V was clipped by 4 bases and J by 5 bases, with 12 bases between them. The CDR3 totals 13 residues. Looked up from germline, CDR1 is SGHDT and CDR2 is YYEEEE. The CDR3 sequence is CASSAGQRETQYF. CDR3 sequence (DNA): TGTGCCAGCAGCGCGGGACAGAGGGAGACCCAGTACTTC.

The chain couples TRBV6-5 to TRBJ1-2, with D hard to call. V gave up 6 bases and J gave up 4 bases, with 12 bases separating them. In germline, CDR1 is MNHEY, CDR2 SVGAGI. This CDR3 region has 13 residues. In DNA, the CDR3 is TGTGCCAGCAGATCACAGTGGGGCTATGGCTACACCTTC. The encoded protein is CASRSQWGYGYTF.

V gene TRBV9 combines with J gene TRBJ1-6, with D perhaps TRBD1 (6 bases). Trimming cost V 0 bases and J 7 bases, with 11 bases left between them. This CDR3 has 15 residues. The V gene's germline CDR1 is SGDLS and CDR2 YYNGEE. CDR3 DNA sequence: TGTGCCAGCAGCGTAGACTGGGGGCGGAATTCACCCCTCCACTTT. This translates into CASSVDWGRNSPLHF.

This rearrangement joins TRBV7-2 to TRBJ2-7, with D perhaps TRBD1 or TRBD2 (5 bases each). The CDR3 is 15 residues long. Per the germline V gene, CDR1 is SGHTA and CDR2 is FQGNSA. V was cut by 6 bases and J by 0 bases, with 15 bases left in between. CDR3 DNA sequence: TGTGCCAGCAGTACAACCTCCGGGACCTCCTACGAGCAGTACTTC. It is translated as CASSTTSGTSYEQYF.

This chain joins TRBV25-1 and TRBJ2-1; 8 bases line up with TRBD2. Germline CDR1 reads MGHDK; CDR2 reads SYGVNS. Trimming at V came to 3 bases and at J to 6 bases, leaving 10 bases not matched to a gene. The length of the CDR3 is 16 residues. The CDR3 region has the DNA TGTGCCAGCAGTGAGTCCCGGGTAGCGGGGAGCAATGAGCAGTTCTTC. This translates into CASSESRVAGSNEQFF.

This clone was seen a handful of times. The sample holds other DNA sequences that translate to the same CDR3. This chain connects TRBV28 to TRBJ2-7; unclear D gene. The germline gives CDR1 MDHEN, CDR2 SYDVKM. CDR3 size: 11 residues. The V and J ends lost 5 bases and 2 bases respectively, with 4 bases between them. CDR3 region: CASSSPYEQYF. The CDR3 nucleotides read TGTGCCAGCAGTAGTCCCTACGAGCAGTACTTC.

The rearrangement uses TRBV6-6 and TRBJ1-3; the D gene is possibly TRBD1 (5 bases). V lost 8 bases and J lost 5, with 16 bases in between. Germline lookup yields CDR1 MNHNY and CDR2 SVGAGI (reference sequence). The CDR3 is 14 amino acids. CDR3 in amino acids: CASFGQRARNTIYF. The CDR3 DNA follows: TGTGCCAGCTTCGGACAAAGGGCCCGAAACACCATATATTTT.

The chain recombines TRBV19 with TRBJ2-1; D possibly matches TRBD1 or TRBD2 (5 bases each). Trimming pared 4 bases from V and 3 bases from J, leaving 13 bases between. Germline values: CDR1 LNHDA, CDR2 SQIVND (reference sequence). The CDR3 has 15 residues. Here the CDR3 DNA reads TGTGCCAGTAGTACCTGGGACGGCCTCTACAATGAGCAGTTCTTC. Amino acid sequence: CASSTWDGLYNEQFF.

This sequence joins TRBV29-1 and TRBJ1-2; TRBD1 aligns across 8 bases. The junction had 2 bases not matched to a gene; V was cut back by 1 base and J by 4 bases. Germline V gene sequence: CDR1 SQVTM, CDR2 ANQGSEA. This CDR3 has 13 residues. CDR3 amino acids: CSVEVQGAYGYTF. The CDR3 DNA sequence: TGCAGCGTTGAAGTCCAGGGGGCCTATGGCTACACCTTC.